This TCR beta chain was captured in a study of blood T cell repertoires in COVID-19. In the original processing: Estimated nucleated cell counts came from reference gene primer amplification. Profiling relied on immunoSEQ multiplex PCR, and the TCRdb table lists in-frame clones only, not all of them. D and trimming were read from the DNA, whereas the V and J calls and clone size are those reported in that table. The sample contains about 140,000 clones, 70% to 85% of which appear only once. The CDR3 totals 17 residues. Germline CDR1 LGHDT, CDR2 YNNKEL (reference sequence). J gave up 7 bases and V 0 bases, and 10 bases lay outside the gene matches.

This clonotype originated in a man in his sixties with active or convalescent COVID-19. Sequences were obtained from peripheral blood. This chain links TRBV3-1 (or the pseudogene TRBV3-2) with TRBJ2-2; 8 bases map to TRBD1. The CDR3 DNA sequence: TGTGCCAGCAGCCAAGAATTGCAGACAGGGGCCGGCGGGGAGCTGTTTTTT. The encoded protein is CASSQELQTGAGGELFF.